This T cell receptor (beta chain) was identified in a study of cytomegalovirus exposure and HLA in healthy donors. J was trimmed by 2 bases and V by 4 bases; bases with no gene match: 7. Germline V lookup: CDR1 SGHDN, CDR2 FVKESK. This CDR3 is built from 16 residues. The PCR used 60 Vbeta and 13 Jbeta primers. Assay: immunoSEQ multiplex PCR; the TCRdb copy retains only in-frame clones and omits some. The sample gives 200,000 to 250,000 clones, roughly 90% of which show up once; roughly 1% is in the top ten. Study results and caveats: Most TCR beta V segments were productive about 90% or about 30% of the time in an earlier analysis. An apparent linkage of common viral pathogens to several of the most significant clusters emerged in a later analysis. There were some V segments, including TRBV6-2 and TRBV6-3, excluded as indistinguishable.

Concerning this clone: Its antigen is not known.

Specimen: PBMCs. The J gene is TRBJ2-1, the V gene TRBV14; 8 positions match TRBD2. This clonotype was sampled from a woman aged 18-35 years in good health and CMV-seronegative. DNA for the CDR3: TGTGCCAGCAGCCGAACCGGGACTAGTGCCTACAATGAGCAGTTCTTC. Encoded protein: CASSRTGTSAYNEQFF.